What follows describes a single TCR beta chain. Among the donors, all were healthy bone marrow donors. This sample was included in a study of cytomegalovirus exposure and HLA in healthy donors. As for the study in general: From about 180 million T cells, an earlier analysis saw around 120 million unique TCR beta sequences.

60 Vbeta and 13 Jbeta primers were used in PCR. Measured with immunoSEQ multiplex PCR; TCRdb has only the in-frame clones, and not every one. The sample holds under 200,000 clones, about nine tenths seen once. Germline V gene lookup returns CDR1 SGDLS and CDR2 YYNGEE. The CDR3 runs 14 residues. V lost 2 bases to trimming and J lost 6 bases; unmatched junction nucleotides: 3. Sequencing was done on a sample of PBMCs. V and J are TRBV9 and TRBJ2-1; 9 nucleotides agree with TRBD2. This sequence originates from a boy younger than 10 in good health and CMV-seronegative. This CDR3 reads CASSVTSGVNEQFF. The CDR3 DNA sequence: TGTGCCAGCAGCGTGACTAGCGGAGTCAATGAGCAGTTCTTC.